In this sample, the clone carrying this T cell receptor (beta chain) turned up a few times. The trim removed 4 bases at V and 0 bases at J, leaving 9 bases unmatched. The V gene's germline CDR1 is SGDLS and CDR2 YYNGEE. The CDR3 runs to 18 residues. The sample belongs to a study of T-cell reconstitution after alpha-beta-depleted transplantation in children. Unique molecular identifiers were incorporated into the prepared TCRbeta library. Each CDR3 protein is one row after TCRdb ran MiXCR on the PCR reads. Of 450,000 to 600,000 distinct CDR3 sequences in the sample, about 17% were seen once. The gene calls are TRBV9 and TRBJ2-6; the match to TRBD1 covers 8 bases. Specimen: PBMCs from the stem cell graft donor, collected from the stem cell graft. The TCR originated in a human donor who donated a stem cell graft to a child with acute lymphoblastic leukemia. CDR3 region: CASSTPDRASSGANVLTF. DNA for the CDR3: TGTGCCAGCAGCACCCCGGACAGGGCAAGCTCTGGGGCCAACGTCCTGACTTTC.